Listed below are T cell receptor beta chains from one sample, sequenced in a study of T-cell reconstitution after alpha-beta-depleted transplantation in children. TCRdb redid the calling of the PCR reads with MiXCR, one entry per CDR3 protein. The sample shows hundreds of thousands of distinct CDR3 sequences, 13% of them seen only once. The specimen comprised PBMCs, mostly from graft donor cells, sampled 360 days after TCRalphabeta/CD19-depleted stem cell transplant. The receptors come from a male patient aged 10 to 17 who had a stem cell transplant for acute myeloid leukemia, so the T cells may come from the graft donor. CDR3s include the opening cysteine and the closing phenylalanine or tryptophan. The D gene is left open where the match is weak. Clone size is not always given. Where it is, it says once, few, many or a class for expanded clones.

. | TRBJ2-3 | TRBV7-2 | . | TGTGCCAGCAGCTTACAGGGGTCCCGCACAGATACGCAGTATTTT | CASSLQGSRTDTQYF
few | TRBJ2-3 | TRBV5-4 | . | TGTGCCAGCAGCCGGTCCAGGGCTATGGGCACAGATACGCAGTATTTT | CASSRSRAMGTDTQYF
. | TRBJ2-5 | TRBV12-3/TRBV12-4 | . | TGTGCCAGCCGGCCTGAGTACGGGCCACTTGGGGGAGAGACCCAGTACTTC | CASRPEYGPLGGETQYF
. | TRBJ2-2 | TRBV20-1 | . | TGCAGTGCTAGAGGTATAGCGAGTCGCCGCACCGGGGAGCTGTTTTTT | CSARGIASRRTGELFF
many | TRBJ2-7 | TRBV25-1 | . | TGTGCCAGCAGCTATGGTCCCCTGAGGGCCTACGAGCAGTACTTC | CASSYGPLRAYEQYF
. | TRBJ1-1 | TRBV6-1 | . | TGTGCCAGCATATGGTCCTGGGGGAACACTGAAGCTTTCTTT | CASIWSWGNTEAFF
. | TRBJ2-3 | TRBV3-1 | TRBD2 | TGTGCCAGCAGCCAATTTAGGCGACTAGCGGATGGCGATACGCAGTATTTT | CASSQFRRLADGDTQYF
. | TRBJ2-3 | TRBV12-3/TRBV12-4 | . | TGTGCCAGCAGTCATCGGGGAGGCCCCACCACAGATACGCAGTATTTT | CASSHRGGPTTDTQYF
few | TRBJ2-5 | TRBV6-5 | TRBD2 | TGTGCCAGCAGTTACTTCCTAGCGGGAGGACGAGAGACCCAGTACTTC | CASSYFLAGGRETQYF
. | TRBJ2-7 | TRBV5-1 | TRBD1 | TGCGCCAGCAGCCTGAGGACAGGGGGCCCCTACGAGCAGTACTTC | CASSLRTGGPYEQYF
. | TRBJ2-3 | TRBV9 | TRBD2 | TGTGCCAGCAGCCCAAGGTGGAGCGGGAGGCGTGTAGGCGCAGATACGCAGTATTTT | CASSPRWSGRRVGADTQYF
few | TRBJ2-1 | TRBV7-3 | . | TGTGCCAGCTCCGCTTCCGGTCAGGTCTACAATGAGCAGTTCTTC | CASSASGQVYNEQFF
few | TRBJ2-1 | TRBV27 | TRBD1 | TGTGCCAGCCCTATTCCCCCTACGAAGACAGGGCTCTCTGCAGATGAGCAGTTCTTC | CASPIPPTKTGLSADEQFF
. | TRBJ2-5 | TRBV9 | . | TGTGCCAGCAGCGTAGGCGAGACATCATCCACGGAGACCCAGTACTTC | CASSVGETSSTETQYF
. | TRBJ2-6 | TRBV12-3/TRBV12-4 | TRBD1 | TGTGCCAGCAGTGTCCCGGGACAGGAATACTCTGGGGCCAACGTCCTGACTTTC | CASSVPGQEYSGANVLTF
. | TRBJ2-7 | TRBV28 | . | TGTGCCAGCAGCCTCGGGACACACTCCTACGAGCAGTACTTC | CASSLGTHSYEQYF
few | TRBJ2-1 | TRBV20-1 | TRBD2 | TGCAGTGCTACAAACCGACTAGCGGGCAGTTTCGGGCAGTTCTTC | CSATNRLAGSFGQFF
. | TRBJ2-7 | TRBV15 | TRBD2 | TGTGCCACCAGCAGTTGGGGCGGGAGCGGAGGGTACGAGCAGTACTTC | CATSSWGGSGGYEQYF
. | TRBJ2-3 | TRBV2 | . | TGTGCCAGCATTCTTGTCTCGGCAGATACGCAGTATTTT | CASILVSADTQYF
many | TRBJ2-4 | TRBV20-1 | . | TGCAGTGCTAGCCCAGCGGGAGCCAAAAACATTCAGTACTTC | CSASPAGAKNIQYF
few | TRBJ1-2 | TRBV20-1 | TRBD1 | TGCAGTGCTCCTGAGACAGGGAACTATGGCTACACCTTC | CSAPETGNYGYTF
. | TRBJ2-5 | TRBV6-2/TRBV6-3 | . | TGTGCCAGCAGTCCCTGGAAGACCCAGTACTTC | CASSPWKTQYF
. | TRBJ2-1 | TRBV7-2 | TRBD2 | TGTGCCAGCAGCGTATACACCCTAGCGGGAGGCCGTAATAGCCGCTCCTACAATGAGCAGTTCTTC | CASSVYTLAGGRNSRSYNEQFF
few | TRBJ2-3 | TRBV4-3 | . | TGCGCCAGCAGCCAAGATGGCGGGACAGTTACAGATACGCAGTATTTT | CASSQDGGTVTDTQYF
few | TRBJ2-2 | TRBV29-1 | TRBD2 | TGCAGCGTTGAGGGACTAGATGTGGACACCGGGGAGCTGTTTTTT | CSVEGLDVDTGELFF
few | TRBJ2-1 | TRBV20-1 | . | TGCAGTGCTAGGACCCCCTTGCTTGAGGGTGAGCAGTTCTTC | CSARTPLLEGEQFF
few | TRBJ2-3 | TRBV7-3 | . | TGTGCCAGCAGCTTAATTTCGGGCAGGGAGGTTAACTCTGGTACGCAGTATTTT | CASSLISGREVNSGTQYF
many | TRBJ2-3 | TRBV6-1 | TRBD1 | TGTGCCAGCAGAGGCCAGGGGGCAGATACGCAGTATTTT | CASRGQGADTQYF
many | TRBJ2-2 | TRBV4-3 | . | TGCGCCAGCAGCCAAGGTCCCCTAGTAGGGACCGGGGAGCTGTTTTTT | CASSQGPLVGTGELFF
. | TRBJ2-1 | TRBV20-1 | . | TGCAGTGCTAGGGGCGGCAATGAGCAGTTCTTC | CSARGGNEQFF
few | TRBJ2-3 | TRBV7-3 | TRBD2 | TGTGCCAGCAGCTTAAGAGGGACTAGCACGCAGTATTTT | CASSLRGTSTQYF
few | TRBJ1-1 | TRBV20-1 | TRBD1 | TGCAGTGCTAGAGATAGGACAGGCAGGACAGGGAGAACTGAAGCTTTCTTT | CSARDRTGRTGRTEAFF
. | TRBJ1-1 | TRBV29-1 | TRBD1 | TGCAGCGTTAGACAGGGGGCGCGTTTCGAGGCTTTCTTT | CSVRQGARFEAFF
few | TRBJ2-5 | TRBV12-3/TRBV12-4 | TRBD2 | TGTGCCAGCAGCTCCCGGGGCGGTAGCGGGAGCCGGGAGACCCAGTACTTC | CASSSRGGSGSRETQYF
. | TRBJ2-1 | TRBV29-1 | TRBD2 | TGCAGCGGCAATCGGTGGGGAGCGGGGCAAAATGAGCAGTTCTTC | CSGNRWGAGQNEQFF
few | TRBJ2-1 | TRBV29-1 | . | TGCAGGGTGGGGGGATCAAATGAGCAGTTCTTC | CRVGGSNEQFF
. | TRBJ1-1 | TRBV29-1 | TRBD1 | TGCAGCGACCTCCGGGACAGGGGCTGGAGCACTGAAGCTTTCTTT | CSDLRDRGWSTEAFF